This T cell receptor beta chain was recorded in a study of CD8+ T cells in alopecia areata. Turning to the study itself: Treatment comprised oral tofacitinib, 5 to 10 mg twice daily, in treated patients. Notes on the study in general: In scalp and blood, many expanded lesional clones persisted during tofacitinib. Lesional scalp, notably in alopecia totalis/universalis, had clonality above that of normal scalp. In patients, TCRs were shared less clearly than in mice, and HLA may possibly be involved.

Stated treatment: oral pan-JAK inhibitor, 5-10 mg twice daily. Extraction of RNA preceded its reverse transcription into cDNA, which served as the sequencing template. Method: immunoSEQ multiplex PCR; TCRdb's copy keeps in-frame clones and lacks some. This table has roughly 100,000 clones, 44% appearing once. Trimming removed 1 base at V and 6 bases at J, with 4 bases between. CDR1 and CDR2 from the germline V gene are SGHDN and FVKESK. The CDR3 is 12 amino acids. Note on this clone: What it binds is not known.

Here the sequenced sample was CD8+ T cells sorted from blood, taken at week 24, from a patient treated with tofacitinib. This sequence originates from a human donor with alopecia areata. This chain links TRBV14 with TRBJ2-1, with no clear D. The CDR3 DNA reads TGTGCCAGCAGCCAAGTCCCCAATGAGCAGTTCTTC. Its protein product is CASSQVPNEQFF.